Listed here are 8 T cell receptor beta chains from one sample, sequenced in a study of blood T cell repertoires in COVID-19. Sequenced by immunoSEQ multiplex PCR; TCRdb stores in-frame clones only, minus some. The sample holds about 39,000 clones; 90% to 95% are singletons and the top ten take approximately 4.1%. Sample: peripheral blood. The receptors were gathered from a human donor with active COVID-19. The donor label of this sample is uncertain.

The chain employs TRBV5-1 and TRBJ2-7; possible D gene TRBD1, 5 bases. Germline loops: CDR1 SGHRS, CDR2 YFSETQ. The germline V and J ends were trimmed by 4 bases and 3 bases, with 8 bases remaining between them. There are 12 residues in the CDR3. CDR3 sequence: CASSQDSYEQYF. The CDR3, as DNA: TGCGCCAGCAGCCAAGACAGCTACGAGCAGTACTTC.

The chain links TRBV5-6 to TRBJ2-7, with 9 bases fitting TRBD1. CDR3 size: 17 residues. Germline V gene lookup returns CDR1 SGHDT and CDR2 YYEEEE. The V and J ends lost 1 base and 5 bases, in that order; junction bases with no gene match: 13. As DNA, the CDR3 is TGTGCCAGCAGCTTGCCGGGACAGGGCCCATTCGGGAACGAGCAGTACTTC. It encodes CASSLPGQGPFGNEQYF.

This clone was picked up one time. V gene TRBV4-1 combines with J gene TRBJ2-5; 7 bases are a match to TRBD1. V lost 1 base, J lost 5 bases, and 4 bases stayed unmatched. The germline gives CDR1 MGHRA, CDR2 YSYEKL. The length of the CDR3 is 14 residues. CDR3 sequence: CASSQVPRGETQYF. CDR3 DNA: TGCGCCAGCAGCCAAGTTCCCAGGGGGGAGACCCAGTACTTC.

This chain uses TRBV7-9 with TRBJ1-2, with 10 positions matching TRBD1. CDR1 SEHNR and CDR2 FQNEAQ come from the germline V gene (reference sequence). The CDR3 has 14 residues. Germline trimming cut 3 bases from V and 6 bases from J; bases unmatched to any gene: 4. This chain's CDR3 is CASSFGTGVDGYTF. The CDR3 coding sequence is TGTGCCAGCAGCTTCGGGACAGGGGTGGATGGCTACACCTTC.

The CDR3 loop reads CASSSITRQETQYF. The CDR3 DNA reads TGCGCCAGCAGCTCGATAACAAGACAAGAGACCCAGTACTTC. The rearrangement uses TRBV5-1 and TRBJ2-5; D is unclear. Per the germline V gene, CDR1 is SGHRS and CDR2 is YFSETQ. CDR3 length: 14 amino acids. Trimming stripped 3 bases from V and 2 bases from J, with 11 bases between. Full variable domain (outside the CDR3, taken from reference TRBV5-1 and TRBJ2-5): KAGVTQTPRYLIKTRGQQVTLSCSPISGHRSVSWYQQTPGQGLQFLFEYFSETQRNKGNFPGRFSGRQFSNSRSEMNVSTLELGDSALYLCASSSITRQETQYFGPGTRLLVL.

The DNA for the CDR3 is TGTGCCAGTAGTATTGGGCAGGGTGACTATGGCTACACCTTC. Amino acids: CASSIGQGDYGYTF. The chain couples TRBV19 to TRBJ1-2; the D gene is possibly TRBD1 (5 bases). Germline loops: CDR1 LNHDA, CDR2 SQIVND (reference sequence). The CDR3 is 14 residues long. V shed 3 bases and J shed 3 bases, with 11 bases lying between them.

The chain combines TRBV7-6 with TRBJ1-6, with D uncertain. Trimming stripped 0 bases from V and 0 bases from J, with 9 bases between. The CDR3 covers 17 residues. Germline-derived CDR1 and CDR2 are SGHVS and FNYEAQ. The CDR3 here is CASSLAGGSSYNSPLHF. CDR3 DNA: TGTGCCAGCAGCTTAGCGGGAGGAAGCTCCTATAATTCACCCCTCCACTTT.

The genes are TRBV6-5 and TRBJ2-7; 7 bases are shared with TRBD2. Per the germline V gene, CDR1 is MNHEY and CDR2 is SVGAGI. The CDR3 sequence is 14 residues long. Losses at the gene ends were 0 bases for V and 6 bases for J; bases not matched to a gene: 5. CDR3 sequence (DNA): TGTGCCAGCAGTTACTCCCGGGGGGTAGGCGAGCAGTACTTC. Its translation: CASSYSRGVGEQYF.